One TCR beta chain is described in this entry. The record originates from a study of blood T cell repertoires in COVID-19. Study context: Sites across the United States, Italy and Spain contributed samples from acute and convalescent COVID-19.

Here immunoSEQ multiplex PCR was the method, and the copy in TCRdb shows in-frame clones only, minus some. Of roughly 250,000 clones listed, approximately 84% are singletons. This clonotype was sampled from a man aged 50 to 59 with acute or convalescent COVID-19. Material for sequencing was peripheral blood.

The CDR3 DNA reads as TGTGCCAGCAGCGAGACAGCCTACAATGAGCAGTTCTTC. This codes for CASSETAYNEQFF. The chain is built from TRBV14 and TRBJ2-1, with TRBD1 as a possible D gene (5 bases). The CDR3 runs 13 residues. Germline loops: CDR1 SGHDN, CDR2 FVKESK. Trimming removed 5 bases at V and 2 bases at J, with 7 bases between.